These 11 T cell receptor beta chains were all obtained from the same sample, sequenced in a study of PD-1 blockade in classical Hodgkin lymphoma. Sequencing used immunoSEQ multiplex PCR; TCRdb keeps in-frame clones, though not all of them. The table has about 4,200 clones, roughly 67% seen once. Time point in this sample: cycle 4 day 1 (C4D1), after less than 7 weeks of nivolumab. After autologous stem cell transplantation all patients relapsed, and prior brentuximab vedotin exposure differed between cohorts. The source was peripheral blood mononuclear cells (PBMCs), collected before the fourth cycle of nivolumab. The receptors come from a human donor with classical Hodgkin lymphoma.

The rearrangement uses TRBV28 and TRBJ1-6; TRBD1 is a possible D gene (6 bases). V was cut by 8 bases and J by 9 bases, with 17 bases left in between. The CDR3 loop spans 14 amino acids. Germline values: CDR1 MDHEN, CDR2 SYDVKM. This chain's CDR3 is CASGQDRGVSPLHF. CDR3 sequence (DNA): TGTGCCAGCGGGCAGGACAGAGGAGTTTCACCCCTCCACTTT.

The chain has TRBV6-1 and TRBJ1-2, with TRBD1 as a possible D gene (6 bases). V was cut by 2 bases and J by 3 bases, with 7 bases left in between. Germline values: CDR1 MNHNS, CDR2 SASEGT. This CDR3 comprises 13 residues. This CDR3 is CASSERQDYGYTF. As DNA, the CDR3 is TGTGCCAGCAGTGAACGACAGGACTATGGCTACACCTTC.

J is TRBJ1-5 and V is TRBV7-2, with a possible D match to TRBD1 (6 bases). The germline V and J ends were trimmed by 0 bases and 3 bases, with 9 bases remaining between them. CDR3 size: 15 residues. Germline V CDR1 and CDR2: SGHTA, FQGNSA. Here the CDR3 DNA reads TGTGCCAGCAGCTTAGCGGACAGCAACAATCAGCCCCAGCATTTT. Translation: CASSLADSNNQPQHF.

This chain connects TRBV28 to TRBJ2-5; 7 nucleotides agree with TRBD2. Germline V CDR1 and CDR2: MDHEN, SYDVKM. The CDR3 runs 14 residues. V lost 7 bases to trimming and J lost 2 bases; unmatched junction nucleotides: 7. The CDR3 is CASTLPGGQETQYF. The CDR3 DNA follows: TGTGCCAGCACTCTACCGGGGGGACAAGAGACCCAGTACTTC.

The CDR3, as DNA: TGCAGTGCTAGAGTGCCCCCCGAGCAGTACTTC. This codes for CSARVPPEQYF. The chain recombines TRBV20-1 with TRBJ2-7; D gene ambiguous. The germline V and J ends were trimmed by 1 base and 6 bases, with 7 bases remaining between them. This CDR3 spans 11 amino acids. Per the germline V gene, CDR1 is DFQATT and CDR2 is SNEGSKA (reference sequence).

The chain couples TRBV14 to TRBJ2-1; 8 positions match TRBD1. The trim removed 4 bases at V and 4 bases at J, leaving 15 bases unmatched. The CDR3 has 18 residues. CDR1 and CDR2 (germline): SGHDN, FVKESK. Here the CDR3 DNA reads TGTGCCAGCAGCCCATTACCCGGAACAGGGGGTCGTTACAATGAGCAGTTCTTC. Protein sequence: CASSPLPGTGGRYNEQFF.

This clone is labeled large. This sequence joins TRBV10-3 and TRBJ1-6; 8 positions match TRBD1. This CDR3 contains 15 residues. Germline V CDR1 and CDR2: ENHRY, SYGVKD. Trimming cost V 4 bases and J 10 bases; bases outside gene matches: 9. Here the CDR3 reads CAISVGTRTGSPLHF. The CDR3 DNA is TGTGCCATCAGTGTCGGGACAAGGACAGGGTCACCCCTCCACTTT.

The chain carries TRBV18 and TRBJ2-3, with D unresolved. Trimming pared 3 bases from V and 0 bases from J, leaving 7 bases between. CDR1 KGHSH and CDR2 LQKENI come from the germline V gene. The CDR3 runs 14 residues. Written as DNA, the CDR3 is TGTGCCAGCTCACCTGGAATGAGCACAGATACGCAGTATTTT. Translation gives CASSPGMSTDTQYF.

This clone was observed a handful of times. The rearrangement links TRBV6-5 to TRBJ2-3; D remains unclear. Germline V CDR1 and CDR2: MNHEY, SVGAGI. This CDR3 comprises 15 residues. V lost 2 bases to trimming and J lost 6 bases, with 15 bases between them. DNA for the CDR3: TGTGCCAGCAGTTACGCTGACACGCCTGGGGATACGCAGTATTTT. It translates to CASSYADTPGDTQYF.

This chain uses TRBV9 with TRBJ2-3; D might be TRBD1 (6 bases). Germline V CDR1 and CDR2: SGDLS, YYNGEE. The CDR3 is 14 amino acids. V was shortened by 3 bases and J by 0 bases, with 8 bases between the two germline ends. CDR3 in amino acids: CASSADRSTDTQYF. CDR3 nucleotide sequence: TGTGCCAGCAGCGCCGACAGGAGCACAGATACGCAGTATTTT.

This rearrangement joins TRBV18 to TRBJ1-1; D uncertain. CDR3 size: 18 residues. CDR1 is KGHSH and CDR2 is LQKENI in the germline V gene. Trimming cost V 3 bases and J 0 bases, with 20 bases left between them. The CDR3 nucleotides read TGTGCCAGCTCACCGTTCCAGGCTGGGTCGGCGATGAACACTGAAGCTTTCTTT. Amino acids: CASSPFQAGSAMNTEAFF.